This is a list of T cell receptor beta chains from one sample in a study of blood T cell repertoires in COVID-19. TCRdb's table, derived via immunoSEQ multiplex PCR, lists solely in-frame clones and lacks some. The table has 250,000 to 300,000 clones, around nine tenths seen once. Sequencing used peripheral blood. Every receptor here comes from a woman between 70 and 85 years old with COVID-19, enrolled during active disease. Both conserved end residues are part of each CDR3. The D gene is left open where the match is weak. The size field is filled for only some rows; it gives once, few, many or a size class.

j_call d_call v_call clone_size cdr3_nt cdr3_aa
TRBJ2-7 NA TRBV9 NA TGTGCCAGCAGCGTTTCCTCCCTAGCCTACGAGCAGTACTTC CASSVSSLAYEQYF
TRBJ2-7 TRBD1 TRBV6-1 few TGTGCCAGCAGTGATTCCCTGACAGGGGGGAAGTACGAGCAGTACTTC CASSDSLTGGKYEQYF
TRBJ1-6 NA TRBV28 NA TGTGCCAGCAAAATAGGGGACTATAATTCACCCCTCCACTTT CASKIGDYNSPLHF
TRBJ1-5 TRBD1 TRBV28 few TGTGCCAGCAGTTTATGGGACAGGGATTTCAATCAGCCCCAGCATTTT CASSLWDRDFNQPQHF
TRBJ2-5 TRBD1 TRBV30 NA TGTGCCTGGAGTGGACAGGGGGTCCAAGAGACCCAGTACTTC CAWSGQGVQETQYF
TRBJ1-4 NA TRBV28 NA TGTGCCAGCAGTCCTACCAATCCGGGAGACAATGAAAAACTGTTTTTT CASSPTNPGDNEKLFF
TRBJ2-6 NA TRBV5-1 NA TGCGCCAGCAGCCCCTGGGCGAACTCTGGGGCCAACGTCCTGACTTTC CASSPWANSGANVLTF
TRBJ1-1 TRBD1 TRBV6-5 NA TGTGCCAGCAGTCACACCGGGACAGTGAACACTGAAGCTTTCTTT CASSHTGTVNTEAFF
TRBJ2-1 NA TRBV28 NA TGTGCCAGCAGTTTTGCGGGGGCCGGCTCCTACAATGAGCAGTTCTTC CASSFAGAGSYNEQFF
TRBJ2-1 NA TRBV24-1 NA TGTGCCACCAGTGAAGGAGGACAGTCCAACAATGAGCAGTTCTTC CATSEGGQSNNEQFF
TRBJ2-7 NA TRBV13 few TGTGCCAGCAGCTCGAATAAGGGAGACTACGAGCAGTACTTC CASSSNKGDYEQYF
TRBJ1-5 NA TRBV19 NA TGTGCCAGTAGTCCCCAAGGAGGTGGTCAGCCCCAGCATTTT CASSPQGGGQPQHF
TRBJ2-1 NA TRBV30 NA TGTGCCTGGAACGGCGGCAGGGTAGGGAATGAGCAGTTCTTC CAWNGGRVGNEQFF